This passage covers 24 T cell receptor beta chains from one sample sequenced in a study of cytomegalovirus exposure and HLA in healthy donors. In the PCR, 60 Vbeta and 13 Jbeta primers were used. Only in-frame clones appear in the TCRdb table, and some are missing; sequencing was by immunoSEQ multiplex PCR. Among 120,000 to 150,000 clones listed, roughly 75% were seen once. The sequenced material came from PBMCs. The receptors derive from a man aged 35-49 years in good health and CMV-seronegative.

The chain carries TRBV15 and TRBJ1-3; no definite D call. This CDR3 has 16 residues. CDR1 LNHNV and CDR2 YYDKDF come from the germline V gene (reference sequence). Between the trimmed V and J ends, which lost 0 bases and 0 bases, there was a span of 9 bases. CDR3 coding DNA: TGTGCCACCAGCAGAGATGTGGGGAGCTCTGGAAACACCATATATTTT. Translation: CATSRDVGSSGNTIYF. Variable domain in full (rest from reference TRBV15 and TRBJ1-3): DAMVIQNPRYQVTQFGKPVTLSCSQTLNHNVMYWYQQKSSQAPKLLFHYYDKDFNNEADTPDNFQSRRPNTSFCFLDIRSPGLGDTAMYLCATSRDVGSSGNTIYFGEGSWLTVV.

This chain connects TRBV6-1 to TRBJ1-5, with D tentatively TRBD1 (5 bases). Germline V CDR1 and CDR2: MNHNS, SASEGT. The CDR3 covers 15 residues. Trimming took 7 bases from V and 0 from J, leaving 13 bases between them. CDR3 coding DNA: TGTGCCAGCACCGGGGGTTCATATAGCAATCAGCCCCAGCATTTT. Translated, it gives CASTGGSYSNQPQHF.

The chain employs TRBV7-9 and TRBJ1-2; 7 bases align to TRBD1. CDR1 and CDR2 from the germline V gene are SEHNR and FQNEAQ (reference sequence). This CDR3 spans 17 amino acids. The V segment lost 5 bases and the J segment 4 bases; nucleotides outside the gene matches: 16. This chain's CDR3 is CASSPREMTGFSYGYTF. In nucleotides, the CDR3 is TGTGCCAGCAGCCCCCGCGAGATGACAGGGTTTAGCTATGGCTACACCTTC.

The chain is built from TRBV6-5 and TRBJ2-7; 7 bases are shared with TRBD1. V shed 7 bases, J shed 2 bases, and the junction held 2 bases outside the gene matches. The germline V gene has CDR1 MNHEY and CDR2 SVGAGI. The CDR3 length is 12 residues. DNA of the CDR3: TGTGCCAGCAAGGGACAGACCTACGAGCAGTACTTC. Amino acid sequence: CASKGQTYEQYF.

The gene calls are TRBV29-1 and TRBJ1-1; 8 nucleotides align to TRBD1. The CDR3 runs 14 residues. Germline V gene lookup returns CDR1 SQVTM and CDR2 ANQGSEA. Trimming cost V 1 base and J 4 bases; bases outside gene matches: 5. Written as DNA, the CDR3 is TGCAGCGTTGAAGGTGTAACAGGGGGCACTGAAGCTTTCTTT. Amino acids: CSVEGVTGGTEAFF. Together with reference TRBV29-1 and TRBJ1-1, the CDR3 gives the full variable domain: SAVISQKPSRDICQRGTSLTIQCQVDSQVTMMFWYRQQPGQSLTLIATANQGSEATYESGFVIDKFPISRPNLTFSTLTVSNMSPEDSSIYLCSVEGVTGGTEAFFGQGTRLTVV.

This clone was recorded only once. This chain links TRBV2 with TRBJ2-5; 11 nucleotides align to TRBD2. The CDR3 length is 15 residues. The J segment lost 3 bases and the V segment lost 4 bases, leaving 4 bases of the junction unmatched. Germline V CDR1 and CDR2: SNHLY, FYNNEI. The CDR3: CASSGTSGGEETQYF. The CDR3 bases are TGTGCCAGCAGTGGAACTAGCGGGGGTGAAGAGACCCAGTACTTC.

The chain uses TRBV4-2 and TRBJ2-5; TRBD2 agrees at 10 bases. CDR1 and CDR2 from the germline V gene are LGHNA and YNFKEQ. This CDR3 has 17 residues. V lost 4 bases and J lost 0; bases outside the gene matches: 8. The CDR3 protein is CASSPPDSGGYQETQYF. CDR3 nucleotide sequence: TGTGCCAGCAGCCCGCCCGATAGCGGGGGGTACCAAGAGACCCAGTACTTC.

V and J are TRBV5-1 and TRBJ1-1; 7 positions agree with TRBD1. The CDR3 is 17 amino acids. Trimming took 0 bases from V and 1 from J; bases not matched to a gene: 9. Germline CDR1 reads SGHRS; CDR2 reads YFSETQ. The CDR3 loop reads CASSLDKLGTANTEAFF. DNA for the CDR3: TGCGCCAGCAGCTTGGATAAGTTAGGGACAGCGAACACTGAAGCTTTCTTT.

In the case of this clone: Within the sample, other DNA sequences also encode this same CDR3. The chain is built from TRBV2 and TRBJ1-1, with D perhaps matching TRBD1 (5 bases). Per the germline V gene, CDR1 is SNHLY and CDR2 is FYNNEI. V was trimmed by 4 bases and J by 1 base, leaving 7 bases between them. The CDR3 totals 13 residues. The CDR3 coding sequence is TGTGCCAGCAGTGGGCAGGGGAACACTGAAGCTTTCTTT. It specifies CASSGQGNTEAFF. The whole variable domain, remainder taken from reference TRBV2 and TRBJ1-1, is EPEVTQTPSHQVTQMGQEVILRCVPISNHLYFYWYRQILGQKVEFLVSFYNNEISEKSEIFDDQFSVERPDGSNFTLKIRSTKLEDSAMYFCASSGQGNTEAFFGQGTRLTVV.

V gene TRBV2 combines with J gene TRBJ1-1; D unresolved. CDR1 and CDR2 from the germline V gene are SNHLY and FYNNEI. Deletions cut 7 bases from V and 1 base from J, with 4 bases between. This CDR3 is built from 11 residues. The CDR3 reads CASTQNTEAFF. The CDR3 nucleotides read TGTGCCAGCACACAGAACACTGAAGCTTTCTTT.

The genes are TRBV5-1 and TRBJ1-2, with no clear D. This CDR3 comprises 14 residues. Per the germline V gene, CDR1 is SGHRS and CDR2 is YFSETQ. V was trimmed by 5 bases and J by 0 bases, leaving 11 bases between them. The CDR3 loop reads CASRETGANYGYTF. The CDR3 coding sequence is TGCGCCAGCAGGGAAACGGGAGCTAACTATGGCTACACCTTC.

The chain joins TRBV5-1 to TRBJ2-5; D possibly corresponds to TRBD1 (6 bases). The CDR3 loop spans 14 amino acids. Germline loops: CDR1 SGHRS, CDR2 YFSETQ. Deletions cut 0 bases from V and 7 bases from J, with 13 bases between. The CDR3 nucleotides read TGCGCCAGCAGCTTGGATGTAGAGGGGGTGACCCAGTACTTC. Its protein is CASSLDVEGVTQYF.

This rearrangement joins TRBV10-3 to TRBJ1-5; unclear D gene. The CDR3 length is 13 residues. Trimming stripped 7 bases from V and 4 bases from J, with 11 bases between. Looked up from germline, CDR1 is ENHRY and CDR2 is SYGVKD. CDR3 sequence (DNA): TGTGCCATCATTGCCGGAGGGAATCAGCCCCAGCATTTT. It is translated as CAIIAGGNQPQHF.

The DNA for the CDR3 is TGTGCCAGCAGCTTACGTCAGTCCGCAGATACGCAGTATTTT. Its protein product is CASSLRQSADTQYF. The chain employs TRBV7-2 and TRBJ2-3; D is unresolved. Trimming cost V 2 bases and J 4 bases, with 10 bases left between them. In germline, CDR1 is SGHTA, CDR2 FQGNSA. The CDR3 extends over 14 amino acids.

This clone occurred a few times. V and J are TRBV2 and TRBJ2-5; D is perhaps TRBD1 (6 bases). The DNA end favors TRBJ2-7, so the J call may be wrong. The CDR3 runs 15 residues. Looked up from germline, CDR1 is SNHLY and CDR2 is FYNNEI. Here the CDR3 reads CASSKTGVGSYEQYF. CDR3 coding DNA: TGTGCCAGCAGTAAGACAGGAGTGGGCTCCTACGAGCAGTACTTC.

CDR3 nucleotides: TGTGCCAGCAGCTTAGCCACTAGCGGGGGGGCCCCAGAGACCCAGTACTTC. The encoded protein is CASSLATSGGAPETQYF. The chain carries TRBV11-2 and TRBJ2-5, with 13 bases aligning to TRBD2. V trimming: 1 base; J trimming: 4 bases; junction bases outside the gene matches: 6. The CDR3 spans 17 residues. Germline CDR1 and CDR2: SGHAT and FQNNGV.

This clone was observed a single time. V is TRBV27 and J is TRBJ1-1; a possible D gene is TRBD1 (6 bases). This CDR3 region has 14 residues. Germline CDR1 MNHEY, CDR2 SMNVEV (reference sequence). The V end was cut by 3 bases, the J end by 4 bases, with 12 bases between. The CDR3 DNA follows: TGTGCCAGCAGTTTGTGGACAGCACCCACTGAAGCTTTCTTT. It specifies CASSLWTAPTEAFF.

The rearrangement uses TRBV27 and TRBJ1-5; D is unresolved. The V gene lost 1 base and the J gene lost 3 bases, with 10 bases spanning the gap. The CDR3 loop spans 15 amino acids. In germline, CDR1 is MNHEY, CDR2 SMNVEV (reference sequence). The CDR3: CASSLLAGSNQPQHF. In DNA form, the CDR3 reads TGTGCCAGCAGTTTATTGGCAGGATCCAATCAGCCCCAGCATTTT.

The rearrangement joins TRBV6-1 to TRBJ2-1, with 7 bases identical to TRBD1. There are 15 residues in the CDR3. Germline V gene lookup returns CDR1 MNHNS and CDR2 SASEGT. J gave up 5 bases and V 6 bases, and 10 bases lay outside the gene matches. CDR3 coding DNA: TGTGCCAGCAGCCCGATCAGGGGGAGAGACAATGAGCAGTTCTTC. Translating it yields CASSPIRGRDNEQFF.

The rearrangement uses TRBV7-6 and TRBJ1-3; weak D call: TRBD1 (6 bases). The CDR3 spans 16 residues. The V and J ends lost 0 bases and 0 bases respectively, with 9 bases between them. The germline CDR1 and CDR2 sequences are SGHVS and FNYEAQ. CDR3 region: CASSLAQGGSGNTIYF. The CDR3 nucleotides read TGTGCCAGCAGCTTAGCACAGGGTGGCTCTGGAAACACCATATATTTT.

J is TRBJ1-2 and V is TRBV5-6, with 7 bases fitting TRBD1. After removal of 4 bases from V and 14 bases from J, the junction contained 17 bases not matched to a gene. The CDR3 is 14 amino acids. The germline V gene encodes CDR1 SGHDT and CDR2 YYEEEE. The CDR3 spells CASSLRDSGVSETF. CDR3 nucleotides: TGTGCCAGCAGCCTCCGGGACAGTGGGGTATCGGAAACCTTC.

The rearrangement links TRBV7-6 to TRBJ2-1; TRBD1 matches 7 bases. The germline gives CDR1 SGHVS, CDR2 FNYEAQ. With V trimmed by 0 bases and J by 0 bases, 2 bases remained unmatched. The CDR3 is 16 residues long. For the CDR3, the DNA is TGTGCCAGCAGCTTAGCACAGGGGAACTCCTACAATGAGCAGTTCTTC. This sequence encodes CASSLAQGNSYNEQFF.

As to this clone: Other DNA sequences of this sample code for an identical CDR3. Here the CDR3 DNA reads TGCGCCAGCAGCTTGGCCTCCGGTTCCACAGATACGCAGTATTTT. Its protein is CASSLASGSTDTQYF. The gene calls are TRBV5-1 and TRBJ2-3; D is uncertain. Between the trimmed V and J ends, which lost 0 bases and 2 bases, there was a span of 10 bases. This CDR3 has 15 amino acids. Germline V gene lookup returns CDR1 SGHRS and CDR2 YFSETQ.

This chain joins TRBV7-7 and TRBJ2-3; 8 nucleotides match TRBD2. Germline values: CDR1 SSHAT, CDR2 FNYEAQ (reference sequence). The V segment lost 5 bases and the J segment 2 bases; nucleotides outside the gene matches: 6. The CDR3 has 15 amino acids. The CDR3 is CASSPRRGATDTQYF. CDR3 DNA sequence: TGTGCCAGCAGCCCAAGGCGGGGGGCCACAGATACGCAGTATTTT.